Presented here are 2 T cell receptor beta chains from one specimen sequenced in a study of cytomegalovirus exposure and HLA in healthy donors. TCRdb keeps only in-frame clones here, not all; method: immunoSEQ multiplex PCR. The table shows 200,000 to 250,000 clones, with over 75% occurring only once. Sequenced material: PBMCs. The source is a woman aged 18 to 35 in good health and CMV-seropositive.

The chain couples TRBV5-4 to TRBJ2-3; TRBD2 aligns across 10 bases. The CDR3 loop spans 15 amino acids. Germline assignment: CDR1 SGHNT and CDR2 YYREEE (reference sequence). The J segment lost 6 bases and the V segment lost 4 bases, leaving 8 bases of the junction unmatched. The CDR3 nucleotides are TGTGCCAGCAGCCAAAGCGGGAGGGCCGGCGATACGCAGTATTTT. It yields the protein CASSQSGRAGDTQYF.

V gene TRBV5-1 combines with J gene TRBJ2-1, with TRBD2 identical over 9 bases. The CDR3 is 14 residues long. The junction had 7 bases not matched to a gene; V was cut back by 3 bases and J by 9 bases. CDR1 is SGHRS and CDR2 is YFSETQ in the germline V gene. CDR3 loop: CASSSGLAKGEQFF. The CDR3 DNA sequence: TGCGCCAGCAGCTCGGGACTAGCTAAGGGTGAGCAGTTCTTC.